Listed here are 17 T cell receptor beta chains from one sample, sequenced in a study of T cell responses to AZD1222 COVID-19 vaccine. Sequencing used immunoSEQ multiplex PCR; TCRdb keeps in-frame clones, though not all of them. Of under 150,000 clones listed, over 85% were seen once; the top ten hold 1.1%. The sequenced sample was peripheral blood, obtained 28 days after the second AZD1222 dose. These TCRs come from an adult who received the AZD1222 COVID-19 vaccine.

The V call is TRBV9, the J call TRBJ2-2; D remains unclear. Deletions cut 3 bases from V and 1 base from J, with 7 bases between. There are 14 residues in the CDR3. Germline V gene sequence: CDR1 SGDLS, CDR2 YYNGEE. The DNA for the CDR3 is TGTGCCAGCAGCGCGAGACAGAACACCGGGGAGCTGTTTTTT. Protein sequence: CASSARQNTGELFF.

The DNA for the CDR3 is TGTGCCAGCAGCTTACTTAGACCAGGGGAGGCCCACGAGCAGTACTTC. It specifies CASSLLRPGEAHEQYF. The chain joins TRBV7-6 to TRBJ2-7, with D perhaps given as TRBD1 or TRBD2 (6 bases each). CDR1 SGHVS and CDR2 FNYEAQ come from the germline V gene. The V gene lost 2 bases and the J gene lost 5 bases, with 19 bases spanning the gap. CDR3 length: 16 residues. Full variable domain (remainder filled in from reference TRBV7-6 and TRBJ2-7): GAGVSQSPRYKVTKRGQDVALRCDPISGHVSLYWYRQALGQGPEFLTYFNYEAQQDKSGLPNDRFSAERPEGSISTLTIQRTEQRDSAMYRCASSLLRPGEAHEQYFGPGTRLTVT.

This chain connects TRBV9 to TRBJ2-2, with D perhaps TRBD1 or TRBD2 (7 bases each). The CDR3 consists of 16 residues. The V gene's germline CDR1 is SGDLS and CDR2 YYNGEE. V lost 4 bases and J lost 5, with 18 bases in between. The CDR3 region has the DNA TGTGCCAGCAGCCCTCAGGGAGGGGGCAATACCGGGGAGCTGTTTTTT. Protein product: CASSPQGGGNTGELFF.

This sequence joins TRBV5-1 and TRBJ2-1; 7 bases are shared with TRBD2. Trimming cost V 0 bases and J 5 bases; bases outside gene matches: 2. Germline assignment: CDR1 SGHRS and CDR2 YFSETQ. The CDR3 covers 14 residues. This chain's CDR3 is CASSLGLANNEQFF. The CDR3 DNA is TGCGCCAGCAGCTTGGGACTAGCAAACAATGAGCAGTTCTTC.

V usage is TRBV5-1 and J usage is TRBJ2-3; D tentatively fits TRBD1 or TRBD2 (8 bases each). The germline gives CDR1 SGHRS, CDR2 YFSETQ. CDR3 length: 15 residues. V was clipped by 0 bases and J by 5 bases, with 13 bases between them. CDR3: CASSLVSGTGDTQYF. In DNA form, the CDR3 reads TGCGCCAGCAGCTTGGTTAGCGGGACAGGAGATACGCAGTATTTT. Full variable domain (outside the CDR3, taken from reference TRBV5-1 and TRBJ2-3): KAGVTQTPRYLIKTRGQQVTLSCSPISGHRSVSWYQQTPGQGLQFLFEYFSETQRNKGNFPGRFSGRQFSNSRSEMNVSTLELGDSALYLCASSLVSGTGDTQYFGPGTRLTVL.

This clone turned up a few times. The chain recombines TRBV4-2 with TRBJ1-5, with D perhaps matching TRBD1 (6 bases). This CDR3 is built from 18 residues. The germline V gene has CDR1 LGHNA and CDR2 YNFKEQ. The V end was cut by 3 bases, the J end by 0 bases, with 18 bases between. The CDR3 DNA follows: TGTGCCAGCAGCCACCTCACGGGGGGCCGGTATAGCAATCAGCCCCAGCATTTT. It codes for CASSHLTGGRYSNQPQHF.

The chain joins TRBV6-5 to TRBJ2-4, with TRBD1 matching 7 bases. This CDR3 is built from 14 residues. Germline V CDR1 and CDR2: MNHEY, SVGAGI. V gave up 7 bases and J gave up 7 bases; unmatched junction bases: 10. This CDR3 is CASKSGQLPNIQYF. The CDR3 DNA sequence: TGTGCCAGCAAATCGGGACAGTTGCCCAACATTCAGTACTTC.

The CDR3 DNA reads TGTGCCAGCAGCGGGGTCAGTGGGGATTCACCCCTCCACTTT. This sequence encodes CASSGVSGDSPLHF. The chain recombines TRBV9 with TRBJ1-6; D gene unclear. The V end lost 3 bases, the J end lost 8 bases, and 12 bases lay between the germline ends. The CDR3 extends over 14 amino acids. CDR1 SGDLS and CDR2 YYNGEE come from the germline V gene.

The chain joins TRBV6-5 to TRBJ2-7; 9 bases agree with TRBD2. The germline gives CDR1 MNHEY, CDR2 SVGAGI. V trimming: 2 bases; J trimming: 7 bases; junction bases outside the gene matches: 12. The CDR3 totals 16 residues. The CDR3 DNA follows: TGTGCCAGCAGTTACGAAGCGGGAGGCCTACACGGGGAGCAGTACTTC. Translating it yields CASSYEAGGLHGEQYF.

Written as DNA, the CDR3 is TGTGCCAGCAGTGACTCGAGCGGGAATTGGGAGAATGAGCAGTTCTTC. Its protein is CASSDSSGNWENEQFF. V and J are TRBV6-4 and TRBJ2-1; 7 positions agree with TRBD2. Germline loops: CDR1 MRHNA, CDR2 SNTAGT. This CDR3 has 16 amino acids. V lost 0 bases to trimming and J lost 7 bases; unmatched junction nucleotides: 9.

This chain joins TRBV24-1 and TRBJ2-4; 7 bases are a match to TRBD2. The junction had 2 bases not matched to a gene; V was cut back by 7 bases and J by 3 bases. In germline, CDR1 is KGHDR, CDR2 SFDVKD. The CDR3 spans 13 residues. CDR3 sequence: CATRGGDKNIQYF. The CDR3 bases are TGTGCCACCAGGGGAGGGGACAAAAACATTCAGTACTTC.

J is TRBJ1-4 and V is TRBV19, with 7 bases lining up with TRBD1. The CDR3 has 14 amino acids. CDR1 is LNHDA, CDR2 SQIVND, per germline (reference sequence). V shed 3 bases, J shed 3 bases, and the junction held 1 base outside the gene matches. This CDR3 reads CASSIGTANEKLFF. The CDR3 bases are TGTGCCAGTAGTATCGGGACAGCTAATGAAAAACTGTTTTTT.

The chain joins TRBV6-4 to TRBJ2-1, with TRBD1 as a possible D gene (5 bases). This CDR3 comprises 13 residues. V lost 3 bases and J lost 6, with 9 bases in between. Germline-derived CDR1 and CDR2 are MRHNA and SNTAGT. CDR3 protein: CASSEEGVNEQFF. CDR3 bases: TGTGCCAGCAGTGAGGAAGGGGTCAATGAGCAGTTCTTC.

The gene calls are TRBV7-8 and TRBJ1-1; D uncertain. With 3 bases removed from V and 8 bases from J, the gap between germline ends came to 13 bases. CDR1 SGHVS and CDR2 FQNEAQ come from the germline V gene. CDR3 size: 13 residues. The DNA of the CDR3 is TGTGCCAGCAGCTTCCGGTCGAGTTCGGAAGCTTTCTTT. Encoded protein: CASSFRSSSEAFF.

The chain combines TRBV25-1 with TRBJ1-1; no definite D call. Germline CDR1 reads MGHDK; CDR2 reads SYGVNS. This CDR3 is built from 15 residues. V was trimmed by 6 bases and J by 3 bases, leaving 17 bases between them. The CDR3 DNA is TGTGCCAGCAGACCCCCGGGAGGCTGGGACACTGAAGCTTTCTTT. Amino acid sequence: CASRPPGGWDTEAFF.

The J gene is TRBJ1-5, the V gene TRBV6-5, with a weak D call TRBD1 (5 bases). V was trimmed by 6 bases and J by 2 bases, leaving 11 bases between them. The CDR3 is made up of 14 amino acids. Germline V gene lookup returns CDR1 MNHEY and CDR2 SVGAGI. As DNA, the CDR3 is TGTGCCAGCAGAAGAAGGGGTGGCAATCAGCCCCAGCATTTT. Translating it yields CASRRRGGNQPQHF.

The rearrangement joins TRBV4-2 to TRBJ2-4; TRBD2 agrees at 8 bases. Germline CDR1 is LGHNA and CDR2 is YNFKEQ. This CDR3 comprises 15 residues. The trim removed 1 base at V and 6 bases at J, leaving 5 bases unmatched. The CDR3 coding sequence is TGTGCCAGCAGCCAAGTCACTAGCGGAAGAAACATTCAGTACTTC. Translated: CASSQVTSGRNIQYF.